In its sample, the clone carrying this TCR beta chain was seen a few times. This table comes from immunoSEQ multiplex PCR, and its TCRdb copy is limited to in-frame clones, with some not included. The sample includes about 160,000 clones, 85% to 95% of them seen just once. The data originate from a study of T cell responses to AZD1222 COVID-19 vaccine. The sample here was peripheral blood, taken on day 0 of AZD1222 vaccination. This receptor was obtained from an adult in good health.

CDR3 residues: CASSSRQGSETQYF. The CDR3 region has the DNA TGTGCCAGTAGTAGCCGGCAGGGGTCCGAGACCCAGTACTTC. The chain links TRBV19 to TRBJ2-5; D possibly corresponds to TRBD1 (6 bases). CDR3 length: 14 residues. V lost 4 bases, J lost 5 bases, and 14 bases lay in between. Germline V gene lookup returns CDR1 LNHDA and CDR2 SQIVND (reference sequence).